This record concerns one T cell receptor beta chain sequence. Its antigen is unknown. The V gene lost 7 bases and the J gene lost 6 bases, with 10 bases spanning the gap. The CDR3 has 12 residues. The V gene's germline CDR1 is MRHNA and CDR2 SNTAGT. The sample is drawn from a study of cytomegalovirus exposure and HLA in healthy donors. Study results and caveats: When analyzed later, the rates of TCR association showed variation by HLA locus, with DRB1 the most and HLA-C the fewest. A later analysis showed that HLA-associated TCR beta chains had undergone more clonal expansion than equally common others. Donors belonging to an Asian-associated ancestry cluster reportedly showed fewer N-insertions in productive TCRs than the approximately 640-donor mean, according to what a later analysis found. Most of the TCR beta V segments (in an earlier analysis) were productive either about 87% or about 30% of the time.

PCR used 60 Vbeta primers and 13 Jbeta primers. Some clones are missing from TCRdb's copy, which holds only in-frame ones; the method was immunoSEQ multiplex PCR. The profile covers 120,000 or so clones, with 65% to 85% appearing a single time and 6.2% taken by the ten largest. The gene calls are TRBV6-4 and TRBJ1-3; no clear D gene. This TCR was sampled from a man between 25 and 39 years old in good health and CMV-seropositive. The specimen sequenced was PBMCs. The chain's CDR3 is CASTLRKNTIYF. The CDR3 bases are TGTGCCAGCACCCTCAGAAAAAACACCATATATTTT.